The 23 T cell receptor beta chains below come from one sample, sequenced in a study of early T cells in non-severe SARS-CoV-2 infection. TCRdb analysed the 5' RACE reads with MiXCR anew, one entry per CDR3 protein. Found here are around 70,000 distinct CDR3 sequences, about a tenth of them singletons; the top ten hold 5.5% to 7%. Sequenced input: whole blood. Receptors were obtained from an adult who was a healthcare worker with PCR-confirmed SARS-CoV-2 infection or an uninfected control (not recorded which).

V gene TRBV12-3 or TRBV12-4 combines with J gene TRBJ1-1; no firm D call. Between the trimmed V and J ends, which lost 2 bases and 5 bases, there was a span of 12 bases. The CDR3 totals 14 residues. The CDR3 DNA sequence: TGTGCCAGCAGTTTATTGCTGGCGCGGACTGAAGCTTTCTTT. Translating gives CASSLLLARTEAFF.

This clonotype was counted only a few times. The chain carries TRBV12-3 or TRBV12-4 and TRBJ1-1; D is undetermined. Trimming shortened V by 7 bases and J by 8 bases, and 14 bases separated the two germline ends. CDR3 length: 12 amino acids. The CDR3 bases are TGTGCCAGCACACGGGCCGGGTTGGAAGCTTTCTTT. Encoded protein: CASTRAGLEAFF.

V is TRBV2 and J is TRBJ2-3, with D perhaps assigned TRBD1 or TRBD2 (6 bases each). The CDR3 spans 15 residues. Trimming stripped 7 bases from V and 4 bases from J, with 18 bases between. Germline V CDR1 and CDR2: SNHLY, FYNNEI. The CDR3 region is CASKGGAGSADTQYF. In DNA form, the CDR3 reads TGTGCCAGCAAGGGGGGTGCCGGGAGTGCAGATACGCAGTATTTT.

This clonotype was detected ten times or more. V gene TRBV20-1 combines with J gene TRBJ2-5; D might be TRBD1 (5 bases). Per the germline V gene, CDR1 is DFQATT and CDR2 is SNEGSKA (reference sequence). Deletions cut 2 bases from V and 1 base from J, with 11 bases between. CDR3 length: 14 amino acids. The CDR3 is CSARPGQGQETQYF. Here the CDR3 DNA reads TGCAGTGCTAGACCCGGGCAGGGCCAAGAGACCCAGTACTTC.

This clonotype came up many times. The chain links TRBV12-2 to TRBJ2-5. TRBV12-2 is a listed pseudogene. This CDR3 has 16 residues. The CDR3 loop is CASRLAFWGYQETQYF. CDR3 DNA sequence: TGTGCAAGTCGCTTAGCGTTTTGGGGATACCAAGAGACCCAGTACTTC.

The chain carries TRBV24-1 and TRBJ2-1, with TRBD2 matching 10 bases. The CDR3 runs 16 residues. Losses at the gene ends were 1 base for V and 1 base for J; bases not matched to a gene: 0. The germline V gene has CDR1 KGHDR and CDR2 SFDVKD. CDR3 sequence (DNA): TGTGCCACCAGTGATTTTAGCGGGAGGTCCTACAATGAGCAGTTCTTC. As protein: CATSDFSGRSYNEQFF.

This clonotype was seen repeatedly, ten times or more. The rearrangement joins TRBV6-2 or TRBV6-3 to TRBJ1-6; 8 nucleotides line up with TRBD1. The length of the CDR3 is 15 residues. V lost 6 bases and J lost 5; bases outside the gene matches: 6. Germline loops: CDR1 MNHEY, CDR2 SVGEGT. CDR3: CASRLPTGDNSPLHF. The CDR3, as DNA: TGTGCCAGCAGATTACCGACAGGGGATAATTCACCCCTCCACTTT.

At least ten counts were recorded for this clonotype. The rearrangement joins TRBV5-5 to TRBJ2-2; no clear D gene. Between the trimmed V and J ends, which lost 0 bases and 0 bases, there was a span of 6 bases. The CDR3 has 15 residues. Germline V gene lookup returns CDR1 SGHKS and CDR2 YYEKEE (reference sequence). The CDR3 bases are TGTGCCAGCAGCTTGGGGAACACGAACACCGGGGAGCTGTTTTTT. Residues: CASSLGNTNTGELFF.

This clonotype was detected a few times. The chain has TRBV5-1 and TRBJ2-7; 7 nucleotides match TRBD1. From germline, CDR1 is SGHRS and CDR2 YFSETQ. CDR3 length equals 16 residues. The V segment lost 10 bases and the J segment 2 bases; nucleotides outside the gene matches: 18. The CDR3 is CAWPGQSFLFAYEQYF. In DNA, the CDR3 is TGCGCCTGGCCGGGACAGTCGTTTTTATTCGCCTACGAGCAGTACTTC.

This clonotype was counted between two and nine times. V is TRBV27 and J is TRBJ2-7; 9 nucleotides line up with TRBD1. There are 14 residues in the CDR3. Germline V gene lookup returns CDR1 MNHEY and CDR2 SMNVEV (reference sequence). V dropped 3 bases and J dropped 3; count of bases not matched to a gene: 3. The CDR3 spells CASSFGTGSYEQYF. The CDR3, as DNA: TGTGCCAGCAGTTTTGGGACAGGGAGCTACGAGCAGTACTTC.

The table lists this clonotype with many counts. This sequence joins TRBV7-6 and TRBJ2-3, with D unresolved. Germline V gives CDR1 SGHVS, CDR2 FNYEAQ. The CDR3 totals 12 residues. Deletions cut 4 bases from V and 5 bases from J, with 7 bases between. The chain's CDR3 is CASSSGGDTQYF. CDR3 bases: TGTGCCAGCAGCTCGGGCGGAGATACGCAGTATTTT.

A single count supports this clonotype. The chain employs TRBV5-1 and TRBJ2-3; no clear D gene. Trimming removed 4 bases from V and 5 bases from J, with 8 bases in between. There are 12 residues in the CDR3. Germline V lookup: CDR1 SGHRS, CDR2 YFSETQ. In DNA, the CDR3 is TGCGCCAGCAGCATCGAAGGAGATACGCAGTATTTT. It yields the protein CASSIEGDTQYF.

Remarks on this clonotype: Relative to the germline gene, one junction end is altered; a read error may explain this. This rearrangement joins TRBV7-2 to TRBJ1-2; weak D call: TRBD1 (6 bases). Germline loops: CDR1 SGHTA, CDR2 FQGNSA. The CDR3 length is 15 residues. DNA for the CDR3: TGTGCCAGCAGCATAGCCGTGACAGGCTTTTATGGCTACACCTTC. This codes for CASSIAVTGFYGYTF.

This clonotype was seen a handful of times. This sequence joins TRBV7-2 and TRBJ1-1; the D is unclear. CDR1 and CDR2 (germline): SGHTA, FQGNSA. The ends were cut back, 6 bases at V and 5 bases at J, with 10 bases in the middle. The CDR3 runs 12 residues. CDR3 DNA sequence: TGTGCCAGCAGTTTACACCGGACTGAAGCTTTCTTT. It translates to CASSLHRTEAFF.

The V and J genes are TRBV2 and TRBJ1-1, with no clear D. Germline loops: CDR1 SNHLY, CDR2 FYNNEI. V dropped 8 bases and J dropped 5 bases, with 15 bases sitting between them. The CDR3 is 13 residues long. CDR3: CASRSRHETEAFF. The DNA for the CDR3 is TGTGCCAGCCGAAGCAGGCACGAGACTGAAGCTTTCTTT.

The chain couples TRBV7-9 to TRBJ2-7; TRBD1 agrees at 11 bases. Germline CDR1 and CDR2: SEHNR and FQNEAQ (reference sequence). The CDR3 spans 16 residues. V trimming: 1 base; J trimming: 5 bases; junction bases outside the gene matches: 7. The CDR3 bases are TGTGCCAGCAGCTTAGGAGAAGGACAGGGGGCCCACGAGCAGTACTTC. Protein: CASSLGEGQGAHEQYF.

This clonotype showed up just a few times. V is TRBV7-2 and J is TRBJ1-5; 7 bases are a match to TRBD1. The length of the CDR3 is 15 residues. The germline CDR1 and CDR2 sequences are SGHTA and FQGNSA. V was pared by 2 bases and J by 3 bases, with 4 bases of the junction left unmatched. The CDR3 reads CASSLQTGTNQPQHF. The CDR3 DNA reads TGTGCCAGCAGCTTACAGACAGGGACCAATCAGCCCCAGCATTTT.

This clonotype was recorded many times. The V gene is TRBV2, the J gene TRBJ2-7; tentatively, D is TRBD1 or TRBD2 (6 bases each). The germline V and J ends were trimmed by 6 bases and 3 bases, with 9 bases remaining between them. This CDR3 comprises 12 residues. In germline, CDR1 is SNHLY, CDR2 FYNNEI. This chain's CDR3 is CASREGVYEQYF. The CDR3, as DNA: TGTGCCAGCAGGGAGGGGGTCTACGAGCAGTACTTC.

This chain joins TRBV28 and TRBJ1-1; 7 nucleotides align to TRBD1. This CDR3 is 14 amino acids long. Germline values: CDR1 MDHEN, CDR2 SYDVKM. V was pared by 7 bases and J by 2 bases, with 7 bases of the junction left unmatched. This CDR3 is CASTRQGENTEAFF. For the CDR3, the DNA is TGTGCCAGCACCCGACAGGGAGAAAACACTGAAGCTTTCTTT.

This clonotype was recorded a few times. This sequence joins TRBV10-1 and TRBJ2-1; D perhaps matches TRBD1 (5 bases). Germline lookup yields CDR1 WNHNN and CDR2 SYGVQD (reference sequence). The V and J ends lost 6 bases and 7 bases respectively, with 16 bases between them. The CDR3 spans 14 residues. The CDR3 sequence: CASSLDDSPNEQFF. In DNA, the CDR3 is TGCGCCAGCAGCCTAGATGACAGCCCTAATGAGCAGTTCTTC.

This clonotype was found many times. The chain recombines TRBV5-1 with TRBJ2-1; 8 bases are a match to TRBD2. V shed 0 bases and J 8 bases; nucleotides not matched to a gene: 4. This CDR3 spans 14 amino acids. In germline, CDR1 is SGHRS, CDR2 YFSETQ. The CDR3: CASSLAGGPDEQFF. The DNA for the CDR3 is TGCGCCAGCAGCTTGGCGGGAGGGCCTGATGAGCAGTTCTTC.

This clonotype has a handful of counts. The chain carries TRBV5-1 and TRBJ1-1; 7 nucleotides align to TRBD1. Germline V gene data show CDR1 as SGHRS and CDR2 as YFSETQ. The J segment lost 4 bases and the V segment lost 3 bases, leaving 3 bases of the junction unmatched. The CDR3 is made up of 13 amino acids. The CDR3 DNA reads TGCGCCAGCAGCTCTGGACAGGTCACTGAAGCTTTCTTT. Translation gives CASSSGQVTEAFF. The full variable domain, in which reference TRBV5-1 and TRBJ1-1 provide the parts outside the CDR3, is KAGVTQTPRYLIKTRGQQVTLSCSPISGHRSVSWYQQTPGQGLQFLFEYFSETQRNKGNFPGRFSGRQFSNSRSEMNVSTLELGDSALYLCASSSGQVTEAFFGQGTRLTVV.

This clonotype was seen a handful of times. The rearrangement uses TRBV5-1 and TRBJ2-1; TRBD2 aligns across 11 bases. There are 15 residues in the CDR3. Germline V gene data show CDR1 as SGHRS and CDR2 as YFSETQ. V lost 1 base to trimming and J lost 8 bases; unmatched junction nucleotides: 5. CDR3 sequence reads: CASSLTSGRVDEQFF. DNA for the CDR3: TGCGCCAGCAGCTTGACTAGCGGGAGAGTAGATGAGCAGTTCTTC.